Sequencing of this T cell receptor beta chain was carried out in a study of blood T cell repertoires in COVID-19. Trimming took 1 base from V and 7 from J, leaving 10 bases between them. The CDR3 covers 13 residues. Germline CDR1 reads SNHLY; CDR2 reads FYNNEI. Sequencing used immunoSEQ multiplex PCR; TCRdb keeps in-frame clones, though not all of them. The profile shows 110,000 or so clones, over 75% of them singletons. The sequence was obtained from a man between 50 and 59 years old with acute or convalescent COVID-19. This chain connects TRBV2 to TRBJ1-1; D gene unclear. The sample taken for sequencing was peripheral blood. The CDR3 is CASSEGVSVEAFF. The CDR3 region has the DNA TGTGCCAGCAGTGAAGGGGTTAGCGTTGAAGCTTTCTTT.